This TCR beta chain was obtained from a study of T cell repertoires in cytomegalovirus infection. For the study at large: Both CMV infection and a matching HLA type were indicated by public TCR beta signatures.

TCRdb called the reads again in MiXCR, with one record for every CDR3 protein. The sample lists approximately 750,000 distinct CDR3 sequences, roughly 35% occurring once. Points from the study as a whole: The study identified carriers of CMV plus the relevant HLA from cumulative public TCR beta family frequency. HLA-C-restricted CMV-specific TCR beta clonotypes were dominant in the ex vivo response.

About this clonotype itself: What it binds is unknown.

Germline CDR1 reads DFQATT; CDR2 reads SNEGSKA (reference sequence). The germline V and J ends were trimmed by 8 bases and 5 bases, with 9 bases remaining between them. This CDR3 has 10 residues. The chain recombines TRBV20-1 with TRBJ1-1; D ambiguous. Specimen: PBMCs. The TCR sequence derives from a human donor in good health (CMV status not recorded). Some clones in this sample may be carry-over from other donors' samples. CDR3 bases: TGCAGTCCTAAGTCTACTGAAGCTTTCTTT. As protein: CSPKSTEAFF.